The source of this T cell receptor beta chain is a study of graft-versus-host responses after intestinal transplantation. Study-level results: GvH clones were found in recipient marrow; some appeared first in ileum or blood. Levels of circulating GvH clones at their peak were associated with early post-transplant HvG declines.

To note about this clone: Its antigen is still unknown.

Only in-frame clones appear in the TCRdb table, and some are missing; sequencing was by immunoSEQ multiplex PCR. The table has 84,000 or so clones, around nine tenths seen once. CDR3 length equals 14 residues. V was pared by 2 bases and J by 5 bases, with 11 bases between. CDR1 is MDHEN, CDR2 SYDVKM, per germline. The receptor was derived from a human donor who was the organ donor for an intestinal transplant. V is TRBV28 and J is TRBJ2-3; D is unclear. Sequences were derived from unstimulated CD8+ T cells sorted from spleen or lymph node cells, sampled before transplant. The CDR3 loop is CASSLQTDRDTQYF. In DNA form, the CDR3 reads TGTGCCAGCAGTTTACAGACGGACCGAGATACGCAGTATTTT.